The T cell receptor (beta chain) described here comes from a study of T cell responses to AZD1222 COVID-19 vaccine. This CDR3 has 16 amino acids. Per the germline V gene, CDR1 is LGHDT and CDR2 is YNNKEL (reference sequence). V lost 1 base and J lost 0, with 10 bases in between. Data came from immunoSEQ multiplex PCR; TCRdb stores just in-frame clones and leaves some out. The profile shows about 130,000 clones, around four fifths of them singletons. The sequencing used peripheral blood, collected on day 0 of AZD1222 vaccination. This chain joins TRBV3-1 (or the pseudogene TRBV3-2) and TRBJ1-3, with D maybe TRBD1 (5 bases). The clonotype originates from an adult in good health. This CDR3 is CASSQVGGISGNTIYF. Here the CDR3 DNA reads TGTGCCAGCAGCCAAGTGGGGGGGATCTCTGGAAACACCATATATTTT.